Below are 31 T cell receptor beta chains sequenced from a single sample in a study of tumor-infiltrating lymphocytes in primary liver carcinoma. Alongside blood RNA obtained from unsorted whole blood, germline DNA was also extracted. TCR beta cDNA was made from 400 to 600 ng total RNA with a constant-region primer. Slightly modified ARM-PCR, run as three nested multiplex PCR rounds, produced the TCR beta libraries. Each of the first two PCR rounds ran approximately 9 cycles with TRBV1-TRBV30 forward and C-beta reverse primers. Using its own MiXCR run on the multiplex PCR reads, TCRdb lists one record per CDR3 protein. The table includes 300,000 to 400,000 distinct CDR3 sequences, less than 70% detected once. The sequenced sample consisted of peripheral blood. The receptors here all came from a man in his forties with primary liver carcinoma and hepatitis B virus infection.

In this sample, this clonotype turned up many times. CDR3 sequence reads: CASSFDAQGGTEAFF. CDR3 coding DNA: TGTGCCAGCAGTTTCGATGCGCAGGGTGGAACTGAAGCTTTCTTT. The chain employs TRBV12-3 or TRBV12-4 and TRBJ1-1, with D possibly TRBD1 on 5 matching bases. CDR3 length: 15 residues. Trimming left V 3 bases short and J 5 bases short, with 16 bases between.

V usage is TRBV6-2 or TRBV6-3 and J usage is TRBJ2-7, with D tentatively TRBD2 (6 bases). V gave up 6 bases and J gave up 7 bases, with 22 bases separating them. Germline assignment: CDR1 MNHEY and CDR2 SVGEGT. CDR3 length equals 15 residues. CDR3 bases: TGTGCCAGCAGGACCGGGGTCACTGCTGGGGGGGAGCAGTACTTC. It yields the protein CASRTGVTAGGEQYF.

With respect to this clonotype: A junction end diverges from the germline sequence, so it may reflect a read error. The genes are TRBV11-2 and TRBJ2-1; D unresolved. The germline V gene has CDR1 SGHAT and CDR2 FQNNGV. CDR3 length equals 12 residues. For the CDR3, the DNA is TGTGTCAGCAGCTCTGGGTTCAATGAGCAGTTCTTC. Its protein is CVSSSGFNEQFF.

This rearrangement joins TRBV6-1 to TRBJ2-7; D perhaps matches TRBD2 (6 bases). The germline V gene has CDR1 MNHNS and CDR2 SASEGT. CDR3 length: 16 residues. V was cut by 1 base and J by 1 base, with 14 bases left in between. The DNA of the CDR3 is TGTGCCAGCAGTGAAGGCGGGCTAGCGTTTTCCTACGAGCAGTACTTC. This encodes CASSEGGLAFSYEQYF.

A word on this clonotype: The junction departs from germline at one end; a sequencing error may be responsible. The genes are TRBV12-3 or TRBV12-4 and TRBJ2-2; 7 bases line up with TRBD2. This CDR3 comprises 15 residues. DNA for the CDR3: TGTGCCAGTCAACGTACTAGCGCGATGGCCGGGGTGCTGTTTTTT. Translating gives CASQRTSAMAGVLFF.

Worth noting for this clonotype: Given a much more abundant clone one base away, this may be a read error. The rearrangement joins TRBV4-3 to TRBJ1-5; 10 bases match TRBD1. The CDR3 is 14 amino acids. Looked up from germline, CDR1 is LGHNA and CDR2 is YSLEER. DNA of the CDR3: TGCGTCAGCAGCGCGGACAGGGGGAATCAGCCCCAGCATTTT. Protein: CVSSADRGNQPQHF.

The table lists this clonotype with many counts. V is TRBV4-2 and J is TRBJ2-3; TRBD2 agrees at 10 bases. Per the germline V gene, CDR1 is LGHNA and CDR2 is YNFKEQ. V was clipped by 0 bases and J by 1 base; unmatched bases: 10. The length of the CDR3 is 19 residues. CDR3 nucleotides: TGTGCCAGCAGCCAAGATCGGGAGGTTGGGACTAGCGGCACAGATACGCAGTATTTT. Amino acids: CASSQDREVGTSGTDTQYF.

About this clonotype itself: One end of the junction fails to match germline, which may point to a read error. The genes are TRBV29-1 and TRBJ1-1; D is possibly TRBD1 (5 bases). Looked up from germline, CDR1 is SQVTM and CDR2 is ANQGSEA. CDR3 length: 13 residues. The CDR3 loop reads CSIEGQGWTEAFF. The DNA for the CDR3 is TGCAGCATTGAAGGGCAGGGATGGACTGAAGCTTTCTTT.

CDR3 loop: CASSIRAPGLDHTGELFF. The CDR3 DNA is TGTGCCAGTAGCATCAGGGCTCCGGGACTAGACCACACCGGGGAGCTGTTTTTT. The chain links TRBV19 to TRBJ2-2, with 8 bases lining up with TRBD2. This CDR3 region has 18 residues. The trim removed 6 bases at V and 3 bases at J, leaving 15 bases unmatched. Germline CDR1 reads LNHDA; CDR2 reads SQIVND (reference sequence). Full variable domain (missing parts from reference TRBV19 and TRBJ2-2): DGGITQSPKYLFRKEGQNVTLSCEQNLNHDAMYWYRQDPGQGLRLIYYSQIVNDFQKGDIAEGYSVSREKKESFPLTVTSAQKNPTAFYLCASSIRAPGLDHTGELFFGEGSRLTVL.

The rearrangement links TRBV6-4 to TRBJ2-3; TRBD2 aligns across 14 bases. The germline V gene encodes CDR1 MRHNA and CDR2 SNTAGT. V lost 5 bases and J lost 5; bases outside the gene matches: 6. The CDR3 contains 16 residues. CDR3 sequence (DNA): TGTGCCAGCAGTCCCGGGACTAGCGGGAGACGAGATACGCAGTATTTT. Protein product: CASSPGTSGRRDTQYF.

This clonotype was counted ten times or more. The rearrangement links TRBV5-4 to TRBJ1-1; D may be TRBD1 (5 bases). Per germline, CDR1 SGHNT and CDR2 YYREEE (reference sequence). CDR3 size: 15 residues. Trimming shortened V by 4 bases and J by 1 base, and 14 bases separated the two germline ends. CDR3 sequence: CASSPRGRGNTEAFF. The CDR3 DNA follows: TGTGCCAGCAGCCCCCGAGGTAGGGGGAACACTGAAGCTTTCTTT.

Points on this clonotype: Possible read error: a much larger clone is one base away. No conserved phenylalanine or tryptophan ends this CDR3, so it is likely a read error. The gene calls are TRBV6-1 and TRBJ2-7; 10 positions match TRBD1. Germline V gene sequence: CDR1 MNHNS, CDR2 SASEGT. CDR3 length: 16 residues. J was trimmed by 2 bases and V by 5 bases; bases with no gene match: 9. The CDR3: CASSSLEGTGAYEQYL. Here the CDR3 DNA reads TGTGCCAGCAGTTCTCTAGAAGGGACAGGGGCCTACGAGCAGTACCTC.

This clonotype was seen a few times. The chain combines TRBV5-1 with TRBJ2-1; D unresolved. CDR1 SGHRS and CDR2 YFSETQ come from the germline V gene. CDR3 length: 15 residues. V lost 0 bases and J lost 0, with 7 bases in between. The CDR3 DNA sequence: TGCGCCAGCAGCTTGGGCGGATTCTCCTACAATGAGCAGTTCTTC. This translates into CASSLGGFSYNEQFF.

This clonotype occurred a few times. This may come from a read error, since a much larger clone is one base off. This rearrangement joins TRBV29-1 to TRBJ1-2, with 7 nucleotides matching TRBD1. CDR1 and CDR2 (germline): SQVTM, ANQGSEA. J gave up 10 bases and V 7 bases, and 15 bases lay outside the gene matches. This CDR3 contains 13 residues. The CDR3 loop reads CSALDRFDSDYTF. In DNA, the CDR3 is TGCAGCGCTCTGGACAGGTTCGACTCTGACTACACCTTC.

Notes on this clonotype: A much bigger clone sits one base away, suggesting this may be a read error. The V call is TRBV7-8, the J call TRBJ2-3; D not certain. The germline V gene has CDR1 SGHVS and CDR2 FQNEAQ. The CDR3 has 13 amino acids. The CDR3 sequence: CAGSLVVQDTQYF. CDR3 DNA: TGTGCCGGCAGCTTAGTGGTTCAGGATACGCAGTATTTT.

About this clonotype itself: A much bigger clone sits one base away, suggesting this may be a read error. This sequence joins TRBV6-6 and TRBJ1-2; D gene unclear. This CDR3 has 13 residues. Germline lookup yields CDR1 MNHNY and CDR2 SVGAGI (reference sequence). This chain's CDR3 is CGSSYSPGNGYTF. The CDR3 DNA follows: TGTGGCAGCAGTTACTCGCCGGGCAATGGCTACACCTTC.

To note about this clonotype: A read error may explain this, as a much larger clone is one base away. This sequence joins TRBV10-3 and TRBJ1-1, with a tentative D call TRBD1 (6 bases). The germline V gene encodes CDR1 ENHRY and CDR2 SYGVKD. The CDR3 totals 15 residues. The chain's CDR3 is CAISEPGQKNTETFF. The CDR3 DNA reads TGTGCCATCAGTGAGCCGGGACAAAAGAACACTGAAACTTTCTTT.

Worth noting for this clonotype: An end of the junction does not agree with germline; a read error may underlie this. The chain is built from TRBV11-2 and TRBJ2-7; D might be TRBD2 (5 bases). Per the germline V gene, CDR1 is SGHAT and CDR2 is FQNNGV. The CDR3 contains 11 residues. Here the CDR3 DNA reads TGTGCCAGCGGCTTGACCGGGGTGCAGTACTTC. This sequence encodes CASGLTGVQYF.

About this clonotype itself: A single base separates this from a much larger clone, so it may be a read error. This chain links TRBV12-3 or TRBV12-4 with TRBJ1-2; D is uncertain. Between the trimmed V and J ends, which lost 6 bases and 5 bases, there was a span of 16 bases. The CDR3 has 14 residues. CDR3 loop: CASSSGSVAYGYTF. The CDR3 nucleotides read TGTGCCAGCAGCTCGGGGTCGGTTGCGTATGGCTACACCTTC.

As for this clonotype: A much bigger clone sits one base away, suggesting this may be a read error. The gene calls are TRBV29-1 and TRBJ2-1; 12 bases align to TRBD2. V trimming: 7 bases; J trimming: 9 bases; junction bases outside the gene matches: 13. The length of the CDR3 is 15 residues. Germline loops: CDR1 SQVTM, CDR2 ANQGSEA. The CDR3 region is CSDSILAGGWIEQFF. The CDR3 DNA sequence: TGCAGCGACTCAATACTAGCGGGAGGTTGGATTGAGCAGTTCTTC.

On this clonotype: An end of the junction differs from the germline gene, which may be a read error. The V gene is TRBV6-6, the J gene TRBJ1-4; D is uncertain. This CDR3 has 14 amino acids. The germline CDR1 and CDR2 sequences are MNHNY and SVGAGI (reference sequence). CDR3 DNA: TGTGCCAGCAATTACTCCAGAGATAATGAAAAACTGTTTTTC. This encodes CASNYSRDNEKLFF.

Worth noting for this clonotype: A clone one base away is much larger, so this may be a read error. This chain uses TRBV6-2 or TRBV6-3 with TRBJ2-2, with D maybe TRBD2 (5 bases). The ends were cut back, 10 bases at V and 5 bases at J, with 23 bases in the middle. Germline values: CDR1 MNHEY, CDR2 SVGEGT. CDR3 length equals 16 residues. CDR3 in DNA: TGTGCCACCACTAAAGTAGCTGGACTGAAGACCGGGGAGCTGTTTTTT. Protein: CATTKVAGLKTGELFF.

The rearrangement links TRBV10-1 to TRBJ2-5; maybe TRBD1 (5 bases). Germline assignment: CDR1 WNHNN and CDR2 SYGVQD (reference sequence). With 2 bases removed from V and 3 bases from J, the gap between germline ends came to 10 bases. There are 14 residues in the CDR3. DNA for the CDR3: TGCGCCAGCAGTGAGACAGGTACCAAAGAGACCCAGTACTTC. Protein product: CASSETGTKETQYF.

This clonotype was recorded a few times. One junction end does not reproduce the germline sequence, and a read error may be involved. This sequence joins TRBV11-2 and TRBJ2-2; D is perhaps TRBD2 (6 bases). The CDR3 is 14 amino acids. Germline assignment: CDR1 SGHAT and CDR2 FQNNGV. In DNA, the CDR3 is TGTGCCAGCAGCTTAGATGGCGGGGCCGGGGAGCTGTTTTTC. This sequence encodes CASSLDGGAGELFF.

On this clonotype itself: This may arise from a read error, as a much more abundant clone is one base away. The rearrangement links TRBV28 to TRBJ1-2, with 8 bases identical to TRBD1. Germline CDR1 is MDHEN and CDR2 is SYDVKM. The CDR3 extends over 13 amino acids. CDR3 in amino acids: CASSFVDRVGYAF. CDR3 bases: TGTGCCAGCAGTTTTGTGGACAGGGTCGGCTACGCCTTC.

Details on this clonotype: Because the CDR3 is missing its conserved closing phenylalanine or tryptophan, this is likely a read error. V gene TRBV11-2 combines with J gene TRBJ2-1; D possibly corresponds to TRBD1 (5 bases). Germline V gene lookup returns CDR1 SGHAT and CDR2 FQNNGV. This CDR3 contains 13 residues. CDR3 DNA: TGTGCCAACAGCCAACAGGTGGGCGATGAGCAGTTCTAC. This translates into CANSQQVGDEQFY.

As to this clonotype: A much larger clonotype is one base distant, so this may be a read error. The CDR3 carries no conserved terminal phenylalanine or tryptophan, so it likely arises from a read error. The J gene is TRBJ2-7, the V gene TRBV6-1; 9 nucleotides match TRBD1. The CDR3 has 15 amino acids. V gave up 2 bases and J gave up 3 bases; unmatched junction bases: 5. Germline-derived CDR1 and CDR2 are MNHNS and SASEGT. The CDR3 DNA follows: TGTGCCAGCAGTGAACGTGGACAGGGGCACTACGAGCAGTACCTC. The encoded protein is CASSERGQGHYEQYL.

Regarding this clonotype: A much larger clone differs by one base, so this may be a read error. The chain carries TRBV6-1 and TRBJ2-2; D perhaps matches TRBD2 (5 bases). This CDR3 contains 15 residues. The germline CDR1 and CDR2 sequences are MNHNS and SASEGT. The CDR3 coding sequence is TGTGCCAGCAGTGAACTAGCCAGACCCACCAGGGAGCTGTTTTTT. Its translation: CASSELARPTRELFF.

The chain links TRBV11-1 to TRBJ2-1, with D possibly TRBD1 on 6 matching bases. V was shortened by 4 bases and J by 11 bases, with 18 bases between the two germline ends. The CDR3 runs to 14 residues. Germline V gene data show CDR1 as SGHAT and CDR2 as FQDESV (reference sequence). CDR3 nucleotides: TGTGCCAGCAGCTCACAAGGACAGTTCTATAAGCAGTTCTTC. It specifies CASSSQGQFYKQFF. The full variable domain, with the rest looked up from reference TRBV11-1 and TRBJ2-1, is EAEVAQSPRYKITEKSQAVAFWCDPISGHATLYWYRQILGQGPELLVQFQDESVVDDSQLPKDRFSAERLKGVDSTLKIQPAELGDSAMYLCASSSQGQFYKQFFGPGTRLTVL.

About this clonotype itself: A much larger clone lies one base from this, so it may be a read error. This rearrangement joins TRBV12-3 or TRBV12-4 to TRBJ1-1; perhaps TRBD1 as D (5 bases). This CDR3 spans 15 amino acids. This CDR3 reads CASSLGGVSNPEAFF. The CDR3, as DNA: TGTGCCAGCAGTTTAGGAGGGGTATCGAACCCTGAAGCTTTCTTT.

This clonotype was detected ten times or more. The CDR3 region is CASGQSYGYTF. DNA for the CDR3: TGTGCCAGCGGTCAATCCTATGGCTACACCTTC. This rearrangement joins TRBV6-1 to TRBJ1-2; D is undetermined. Germline V gives CDR1 MNHNS, CDR2 SASEGT. This CDR3 spans 11 amino acids. V dropped 8 bases and J dropped 4 bases, with 8 bases sitting between them.